Below are 31 T cell receptor beta chains sequenced from a single sample in a study of blood T cells in healthy people across ages. The use of a sample-barcoded 5' primer and a J-beta primer mix characterized a second PCR of about 7 to 12 cycles. One entry per CDR3 protein results from TCRdb running MiXCR on the 5' RACE reads. The data hold approximately 730,000 distinct CDR3 sequences, with approximately 53% observed a single time. Material for sequencing was blood. The source is an elderly man in good health.

For this clonotype: The junction does not match germline at one end; this may be a read error. The chain recombines TRBV10-3 with TRBJ2-4, with 9 bases fitting TRBD1. The end of the DNA aligns better with TRBJ2-7, so the J call may be wrong. Germline lookup yields CDR1 ENHRY and CDR2 SYGVKD. The CDR3 is 15 amino acids. CDR3 amino acids: CAISESTGQGNEQYF. The DNA of the CDR3 is TGTGCTATCAGTGAGTCGACGGGACAGGGCAACGAGCAGTACTTC.

This chain connects TRBV9 to TRBJ2-1; TRBD2 aligns across 8 bases. The CDR3 length is 17 residues. V shed 2 bases, J shed 1 base, and the junction held 8 bases outside the gene matches. Germline CDR1 is SGDLS and CDR2 is YYNGEE. The CDR3 coding sequence is TGTGCCAGCAGCGTCGGCGGGGGGCGGGAGTCCTACAATGAGCAGTTCTTC. Amino acids: CASSVGGGRESYNEQFF.

The gene calls are TRBV28 and TRBJ2-5; 14 bases line up with TRBD2. Germline V gene data show CDR1 as MDHEN and CDR2 as SYDVKM. V lost 6 bases to trimming and J lost 5 bases; unmatched junction nucleotides: 5. The CDR3 runs to 15 residues. The DNA for the CDR3 is TGTGCCAGCAGGGGGACTAGCGGGAGAGGGGAGACCCAGTACTTC. Amino acid sequence: CASRGTSGRGETQYF. The whole variable domain, filled in from reference TRBV28 and TRBJ2-5, reads DVKVTQSSRYLVKRTGEKVFLECVQDMDHENMFWYRQDPGLGLRLIYFSYDVKMKEKGDIPEGYSVSREKKERFSLILESASTNQTSMYLCASRGTSGRGETQYFGPGTRLLVL.

The chain carries TRBV3-1 and TRBJ2-3; TRBD2 aligns across 8 bases. The germline V gene has CDR1 LGHDT and CDR2 YNNKEL (reference sequence). Germline trimming cut 3 bases from V and 6 bases from J; bases unmatched to any gene: 8. This CDR3 spans 15 amino acids. CDR3 region: CASSQTAGVSDTQYF. CDR3 nucleotide sequence: TGTGCCAGCAGCCAGACAGCGGGAGTGAGCGATACGCAGTATTTT.

A single count supports this clonotype. The rearrangement uses TRBV3-1 and TRBJ1-2, with D unresolved. Germline V CDR1 and CDR2: LGHDT, YNNKEL (reference sequence). V dropped 3 bases and J dropped 6 bases, with 5 bases sitting between them. The CDR3 covers 11 residues. CDR3 region: CASSQGHGYTF. The CDR3 DNA sequence: TGTGCCAGCAGCCAGGGTCATGGCTACACCTTC.

The chain couples TRBV20-1 to TRBJ2-4; D is ambiguous. The J call may be mistaken, given a closer DNA end match to TRBJ2-7. Germline-derived CDR1 and CDR2 are DFQATT and SNEGSKA (reference sequence). This CDR3 has 13 amino acids. CDR3 sequence: CSARVPATYEQYF. In DNA form, the CDR3 reads TGCAGTGCTAGAGTCCCAGCTACCTACGAGCAGTACTTC.

The chain uses TRBV6-5 and TRBJ1-2; 9 positions match TRBD1. The CDR3 is made up of 15 amino acids. The V gene end was trimmed by 6 bases and the J gene end by 2 bases; junction bases not matched to a gene: 7. Germline values: CDR1 MNHEY, CDR2 SVGAGI. The CDR3 protein is CASRPGQGKNYGYTF. The CDR3 nucleotides are TGTGCCAGCAGACCCGGACAGGGGAAGAACTATGGCTACACCTTC.

This clonotype occurred a few times. V gene TRBV3-1 combines with J gene TRBJ2-1, with D uncertain. Germline CDR1 and CDR2: LGHDT and YNNKEL (reference sequence). The ends were cut back, 4 bases at V and 9 bases at J, with 10 bases in the middle. The CDR3 runs 12 residues. The CDR3 coding sequence is TGTGCCAGCAGCCGCCCCCTGGGTGAGCAGTTCTTC. Its protein is CASSRPLGEQFF.

This sequence joins TRBV7-2 and TRBJ2-2, with 7 bases fitting TRBD2. V gave up 2 bases and J gave up 4 bases; unmatched junction bases: 7. Per germline, CDR1 SGHTA and CDR2 FQGNSA. The CDR3 runs 16 residues. CDR3 in DNA: TGTGCCAGCAGCTTATCGCGGGGGACTCGCACCGGGGAGCTGTTTTTT. Protein: CASSLSRGTRTGELFF.

This chain links TRBV6-2 or TRBV6-3 with TRBJ2-4; 12 bases are a match to TRBD2. TRBJ2-7 matches the DNA end more closely, so the J call is doubtful. This CDR3 is built from 15 residues. Germline assignment: CDR1 MNHEY and CDR2 SVGEGT. The CDR3 reads CASRETSGSAYEQYF. In DNA form, the CDR3 reads TGTGCCAGCAGGGAGACTAGCGGGAGTGCATACGAGCAGTACTTC.

The chain uses TRBV6-2 or TRBV6-3 and TRBJ2-1; D may be TRBD2 (5 bases). The CDR3 contains 14 residues. Germline CDR1 and CDR2: MNHEY and SVGEGT. Between the trimmed V and J ends, which lost 0 bases and 4 bases, there was a span of 7 bases. The CDR3 sequence is CASSYSRLYNEQFF. CDR3 in DNA: TGTGCCAGCAGTTACTCGAGACTATACAATGAGCAGTTCTTC.

The chain employs TRBV7-2 and TRBJ2-3, with unresolved D. Germline V gene sequence: CDR1 SGHTA, CDR2 FQGNSA. V was clipped by 2 bases and J by 0 bases, with 9 bases between them. CDR3 length equals 15 residues. Here the CDR3 DNA reads TGTGCCAGCAGCTTAATGCTCCTGAGCACAGATACGCAGTATTTT. The encoded protein is CASSLMLLSTDTQYF. The variable domain in full, completed from reference TRBV7-2 and TRBJ2-3, reads GAGVSQSPSNKVTEKGKDVELRCDPISGHTALYWYRQSLGQGLEFLIYFQGNSAPDKSGLPSDRFSAERTGGSVSTLTIQRTQQEDSAVYLCASSLMLLSTDTQYFGPGTRLTVL.

This rearrangement joins TRBV10-2 to TRBJ1-4; weak D call: TRBD1 (6 bases). CDR1 WSHSY and CDR2 SAAADI come from the germline V gene. V was clipped by 5 bases and J by 8 bases, with 15 bases between them. The CDR3 totals 14 residues. The CDR3 DNA sequence: TGCGCCAGCAGTTCCGGGATCGGGGGCGAAAAACTGTTTTTT. Encoded protein: CASSSGIGGEKLFF.

The V gene is TRBV28, the J gene TRBJ2-7, with D possibly matching TRBD1 (5 bases). This CDR3 spans 13 amino acids. Germline V CDR1 and CDR2: MDHEN, SYDVKM. The V gene lost 7 bases and the J gene lost 3 bases, with 13 bases spanning the gap. The CDR3 bases are TGTGCCAGCAAAGTGGGGCAGCACTACGAGCAGTACTTC. Amino acid sequence: CASKVGQHYEQYF.

This clonotype was observed a handful of times. The V gene is TRBV14, the J gene TRBJ2-7, with 8 bases aligning to TRBD2. V gave up 4 bases and J gave up 0 bases; unmatched junction bases: 5. The CDR3 has 15 amino acids. CDR1 is SGHDN, CDR2 FVKESK, per germline. As DNA, the CDR3 is TGTGCCAGCAGCCGTTTTAGCGGGACCTCCTACGAGCAGTACTTC. It codes for CASSRFSGTSYEQYF.

This clonotype has more than one count but fewer than ten. V gene TRBV6-1 combines with J gene TRBJ1-2, with 7 bases that match TRBD1. V was pared by 7 bases and J by 2 bases, with 1 base of the junction left unmatched. Germline CDR1 reads MNHNS; CDR2 reads SASEGT. CDR3 length: 12 amino acids. CDR3 residues: CASKDRNYGYTF. Written as DNA, the CDR3 is TGTGCCAGCAAGGACAGGAACTATGGCTACACCTTC.

This rearrangement joins TRBV2 to TRBJ1-2; D might be TRBD1 (6 bases). Germline V gene sequence: CDR1 SNHLY, CDR2 FYNNEI. This CDR3 region has 13 residues. Trimming shortened V by 6 bases and J by 8 bases, and 16 bases separated the two germline ends. The CDR3 protein is CASREGVQLGYTF. CDR3 sequence (DNA): TGTGCCAGCAGAGAGGGGGTTCAATTGGGCTACACCTTC.

The chain is built from TRBV10-3 and TRBJ2-5; 7 bases are shared with TRBD2. V shed 7 bases, J shed 11 bases, and the junction held 16 bases outside the gene matches. CDR3 length: 14 amino acids. Germline assignment: CDR1 ENHRY and CDR2 SYGVKD. CDR3 in amino acids: CAINPGTTPGEQYF. DNA of the CDR3: TGTGCCATCAACCCCGGGACTACTCCCGGGGAGCAGTACTTC.

The rearrangement uses TRBV6-4 and TRBJ2-1; 8 bases fit TRBD2. The CDR3 runs to 17 residues. Germline V lookup: CDR1 MRHNA, CDR2 SNTAGT. J was trimmed by 0 bases and V by 3 bases; bases with no gene match: 7. CDR3 loop: CASSEPESGSSYNEQFF. CDR3 nucleotides: TGTGCCAGCAGTGAGCCCGAGAGCGGGAGCTCCTACAATGAGCAGTTCTTC.

This clonotype turned up a few times. The chain recombines TRBV27 with TRBJ1-1; 8 nucleotides line up with TRBD1. The CDR3 has 14 amino acids. The germline V gene has CDR1 MNHEY and CDR2 SMNVEV (reference sequence). Trimming took 3 bases from V and 6 from J; bases not matched to a gene: 6. CDR3 coding DNA: TGTGCCAGCAGTTTCGACAGGGGTTACTCTGAAGCTTTCTTT. This gives the protein CASSFDRGYSEAFF.

There are many counts of this clonotype. This chain joins TRBV29-1 and TRBJ2-7; the match to TRBD1 covers 12 bases. Trimming cost V 7 bases and J 6 bases; bases outside gene matches: 7. CDR1 is SQVTM, CDR2 ANQGSEA, per germline. The CDR3 spans 13 residues. CDR3 sequence reads: CSATGTGGPEQYF. For the CDR3, the DNA is TGCAGCGCCACCGGGACAGGGGGCCCCGAGCAGTACTTC.

This sequence joins TRBV11-1 and TRBJ2-7; D tentatively fits TRBD1 or TRBD2 (5 bases each). V dropped 7 bases and J dropped 0 bases, with 13 bases sitting between them. Germline assignment: CDR1 SGHAT and CDR2 FQDESV (reference sequence). This CDR3 region has 14 residues. The CDR3 here is CASTPGGYSYEQYF. CDR3 nucleotides: TGTGCCAGCACCCCTGGGGGATACTCCTACGAGCAGTACTTC.

As regards this clonotype: At one of its ends the junction is not consistent with the germline gene, which may arise from a read error. This rearrangement joins TRBV6-1 to TRBJ1-2; D remains unclear. This CDR3 has 12 residues. Germline CDR1 reads MNHNS; CDR2 reads SASEGT. CDR3 protein: CVSSERFYGYTF. The CDR3 DNA reads as TGTGTCAGCAGTGAAAGGTTCTATGGCTACACCTTC.

This clonotype came up a few times. This rearrangement joins TRBV20-1 to TRBJ2-1; 12 nucleotides agree with TRBD2. The germline CDR1 and CDR2 sequences are DFQATT and SNEGSKA (reference sequence). The CDR3 spans 15 residues. V was clipped by 0 bases and J by 8 bases; unmatched bases: 5. The DNA of the CDR3 is TGCAGTGCTAGAGATTTGCTAGCGGGAGGGCATGAGCAGTTCTTC. Translating gives CSARDLLAGGHEQFF.

The genes are TRBV12-3 or TRBV12-4 and TRBJ1-6; 8 bases match TRBD1. This CDR3 spans 14 amino acids. V lost 6 bases, J lost 6 bases, and 4 bases stayed unmatched. The CDR3 loop reads CASRTGAGNSPLHF. CDR3 coding DNA: TGTGCCAGCAGGACAGGGGCCGGTAATTCACCCCTCCACTTT.

In its sample, this clonotype was seen a few times. The V and J genes are TRBV3-1 and TRBJ2-1, with a weak D call TRBD1 (6 bases). The germline CDR1 and CDR2 sequences are LGHDT and YNNKEL (reference sequence). This CDR3 has 16 amino acids. Trimming cost V 4 bases and J 1 base, with 14 bases left between them. The CDR3 nucleotides are TGTGCCAGCAGCCGAGGTACAGGGAATTCCTACAATGAGCAGTTCTTC. This encodes CASSRGTGNSYNEQFF.

This chain links TRBV28 with TRBJ2-2, with D unresolved. V was shortened by 4 bases and J by 3 bases, with 6 bases between the two germline ends. CDR3 length: 13 amino acids. Germline V CDR1 and CDR2: MDHEN, SYDVKM. The chain's CDR3 is CASSSQDTGELFF. DNA of the CDR3: TGTGCCAGCAGTTCCCAGGACACCGGGGAGCTGTTTTTT.

V gene TRBV7-9 combines with J gene TRBJ2-2; 7 bases line up with TRBD2. V lost 5 bases, J lost 2 bases, and 5 bases stayed unmatched. The germline V gene has CDR1 SEHNR and CDR2 FQNEAQ (reference sequence). The CDR3 length is 15 residues. CDR3 sequence: CASSPRGVNTGELFF. As DNA, the CDR3 is TGTGCCAGCAGCCCCCGGGGGGTAAACACCGGGGAGCTGTTTTTT.

The rearrangement links TRBV5-1 to TRBJ1-4, with 9 nucleotides matching TRBD1. V lost 1 base to trimming and J lost 8 bases; unmatched junction nucleotides: 9. The V gene's germline CDR1 is SGHRS and CDR2 YFSETQ. This CDR3 is 16 amino acids long. The chain's CDR3 is CASSLYRGLIPEKLFF. The DNA of the CDR3 is TGCGCCAGCAGCTTGTACAGGGGGCTAATCCCAGAAAAACTGTTTTTT.

The V call is TRBV15, the J call TRBJ1-6, with 7 positions matching TRBD1. The germline CDR1 and CDR2 sequences are LNHNV and YYDKDF (reference sequence). The ends lost 4 bases at V and 1 base at J; junction bases unmatched: 4. There are 16 residues in the CDR3. CDR3 DNA: TGTGCCACCAGCACCTACAGGGGTTCCTATAATTCACCCCTCCACTTT. This sequence encodes CATSTYRGSYNSPLHF. Variable domain in full (rest from reference TRBV15 and TRBJ1-6): DAMVIQNPRYQVTQFGKPVTLSCSQTLNHNVMYWYQQKSSQAPKLLFHYYDKDFNNEADTPDNFQSRRPNTSFCFLDIRSPGLGDTAMYLCATSTYRGSYNSPLHFGNGTRLTVT.

This clonotype has just a few counts. The chain has TRBV28 and TRBJ2-5; 8 bases are shared with TRBD1. The J segment lost 12 bases and the V segment lost 4 bases, leaving 7 bases of the junction unmatched. Per germline, CDR1 MDHEN and CDR2 SYDVKM. The CDR3 covers 12 residues. CDR3 region: CASSSRTGNEYF. DNA of the CDR3: TGTGCCAGCAGTTCTCGGACAGGGAATGAGTACTTC.